The source of this T cell receptor beta chain is a study of blood T cell repertoires in COVID-19 (dated by TCRdb to 2020 to 2021). Regarding the research as a whole: The collaborator samples originated in the United States, Italy and Spain and spanned the acute and convalescent phases of COVID-19. The dataset comprised deeply sampled blood TCRbeta repertoires from subjects exposed to, actively infected with, or recovered from COVID-19. A de-identified subject ID, COVID-19 status, age in years and sex were almost always included in the sample metadata. The repertoires were released in a freely available public database meant as a resource for research on the immune response to SARS-CoV-2. The prospective study material was composed of cDNA or gDNA derived from T cells, B-cell-depleted T cells, or PBMCs. Samples were obtained from the ongoing ImmuneRACE study (first 160 participants) and from 1,254 subjects provided by 6 global collaborators. Where available, HLA class I and class II types were taken from metadata supplied by the sample provider and were not determined by assay-based typing. The paper as a whole reports these results and caveats: How much clinical and demographic metadata was included differed by source and by participant, and the metadata was provided uncurated.

From its cysteine to its phenylalanine, the CDR3 spans 15 amino acids. Kept here is only the CDR3 DNA, which spans 45 bases and is read in frame from base 1. The germline V gene supplies CDR1 SGHNT and CDR2 YENEEA. The junction shows trimming of 1 base on V and 4 bases on J, plus 13 bases between the germline ends. Of note for this clone: There is no known antigen for this receptor. No much larger clone exists at a distance of one base, and base qualities are not known.

Collaborating institutions collected whole blood in K2EDTA tubes following their own protocols. For TCRbeta analysis, collaborator samples were shipped as frozen whole blood, as isolated PBMCs, or as DNA extracted from either sample type. The immunoSEQ Assay, a bias-controlled multiplex PCR, was used to amplify TCRbeta CDR3 regions from genomic DNA. The study's own analysis went as follows. The number of nucleated cells in each sample was estimated by amplification of reference gene primers within the assay. Sequence reads were collapsed and filtered to measure the absolute abundance of every unique TCRbeta CDR3 rearrangement. For each sample, productive Simpson clonality was calculated as the square root of Simpson's diversity index across productive rearrangements. Not all clones reach the TCRdb copy of this immuneACCESS table, which keeps in-frame sequences only. Checked studies attribute under half of the gap to unresolved V genes and leave the rest unexplained. The DNA was the basis for D and trimming; V, J and clone size are from that table. The sample includes 59,000 or so clones, with roughly 85% observed a single time. The top ten clonotypes cover about 3.3% of the sample.

Sequencing was performed on peripheral blood. The TCR originated in a man in his sixties with acute or convalescent COVID-19. The chain couples TRBV11-3 to TRBJ2-5; the D gene is unclear. CDR3 region: CASSLGRENRETQYF. The nucleotide sequence reads as follows: TGTGCCAGCAGCTTAGGCCGAGAAAATCGAGAGACCCAGTACTTC.